This T cell receptor (beta chain) is from a study of control samples from healthy donors and cancer patients. The germline gives CDR1 SGHVS, CDR2 FQNEAQ. The V segment lost 3 bases and the J segment 0 bases; nucleotides outside the gene matches: 10. CDR3 length: 18 amino acids. Sequencing was performed with immunoSEQ multiplex PCR; in TCRdb, only in-frame clones are kept and a portion is missing. The repertoire has about 50,000 clones, 95% to 97% of them found once; the top ten carry about 2%. The chain carries TRBV7-8 and TRBJ2-1, with TRBD2 identical over 8 bases. The TCR sequence derives from a woman aged 25-40 years in good health. Sequences were obtained from blood. The CDR3 loop is CASSLRTSPYRSYNEQFF. The CDR3 DNA reads as TGTGCCAGCAGCTTGCGGACTAGCCCGTACCGCTCCTACAATGAGCAGTTCTTC.